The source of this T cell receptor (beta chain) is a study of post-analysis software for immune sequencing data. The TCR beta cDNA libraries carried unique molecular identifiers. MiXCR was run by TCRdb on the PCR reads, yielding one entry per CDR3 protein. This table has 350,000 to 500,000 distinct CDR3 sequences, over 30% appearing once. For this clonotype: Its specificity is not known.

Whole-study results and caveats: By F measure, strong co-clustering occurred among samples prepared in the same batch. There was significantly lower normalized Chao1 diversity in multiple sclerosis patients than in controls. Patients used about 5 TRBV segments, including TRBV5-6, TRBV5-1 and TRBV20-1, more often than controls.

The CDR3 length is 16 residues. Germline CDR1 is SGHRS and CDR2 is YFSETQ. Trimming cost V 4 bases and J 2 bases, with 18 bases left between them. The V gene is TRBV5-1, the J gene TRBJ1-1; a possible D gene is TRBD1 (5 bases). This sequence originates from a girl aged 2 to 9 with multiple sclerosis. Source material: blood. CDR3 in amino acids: CASSQQGPGTNTEAFF. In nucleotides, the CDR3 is TGCGCCAGCAGCCAACAAGGGCCAGGGACCAACACTGAAGCTTTCTTT.